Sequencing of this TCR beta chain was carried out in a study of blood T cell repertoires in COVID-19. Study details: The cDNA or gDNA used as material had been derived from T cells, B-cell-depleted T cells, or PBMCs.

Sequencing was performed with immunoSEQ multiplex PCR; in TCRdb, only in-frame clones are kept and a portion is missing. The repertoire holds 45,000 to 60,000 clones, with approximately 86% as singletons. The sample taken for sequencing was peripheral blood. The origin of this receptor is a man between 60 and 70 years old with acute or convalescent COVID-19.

CDR3: CAITANRGREERELFF. The CDR3, as DNA: TGTGCCATCACTGCGAACAGGGGGCGTGAGGAGCGAGAGCTGTTTTTT. The rearrangement uses TRBV10-3 and TRBJ2-2; 9 bases line up with TRBD1. The CDR3 spans 16 residues. V trimming: 7 bases; J trimming: 11 bases; junction bases outside the gene matches: 17. In germline, CDR1 is ENHRY, CDR2 SYGVKD.